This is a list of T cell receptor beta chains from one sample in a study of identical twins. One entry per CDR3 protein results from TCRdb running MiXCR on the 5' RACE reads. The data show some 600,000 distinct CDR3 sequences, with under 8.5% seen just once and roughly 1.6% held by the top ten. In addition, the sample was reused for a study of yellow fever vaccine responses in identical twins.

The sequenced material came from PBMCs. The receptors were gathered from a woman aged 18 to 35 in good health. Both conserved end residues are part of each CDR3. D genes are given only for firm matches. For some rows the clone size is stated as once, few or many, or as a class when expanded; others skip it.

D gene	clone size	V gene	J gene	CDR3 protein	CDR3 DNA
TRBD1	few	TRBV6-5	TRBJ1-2	CASSYSGQGSYGYTF	TGTGCCAGCAGTTACTCTGGACAGGGGTCCTATGGCTACACCTTC
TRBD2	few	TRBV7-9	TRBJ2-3	CASTTHLTSGADTQYF	TGTGCCAGCACCACCCACCTGACTAGCGGGGCAGATACGCAGTATTTT
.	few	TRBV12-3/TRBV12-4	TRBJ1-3	CASSIKIVGNTIYF	TGTGCCAGCAGTATAAAAATCGTGGGAAACACCATATATTTT
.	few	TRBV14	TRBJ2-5	CASSPSLTIQGPWETQYF	TGTGCCAGCAGCCCCTCCTTGACGATACAGGGTCCTTGGGAGACCCAGTACTTC
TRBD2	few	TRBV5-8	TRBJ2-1	CASSYLAGGSNEQFF	TGTGCCAGCAGCTACCTAGCGGGAGGATCCAATGAGCAGTTCTTC
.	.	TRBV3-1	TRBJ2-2	CASSQDLYAVAGELFF	TGTGCCAGCAGCCAAGATTTGTACGCTGTAGCTGGGGAGCTGTTTTTT
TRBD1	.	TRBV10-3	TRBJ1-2	CAISPDRGYGYTF	TGTGCCATCAGCCCTGACAGGGGGTATGGCTACACCTTC
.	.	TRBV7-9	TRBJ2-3	CASSLVVDSKVPDTQYF	TGTGCCAGCAGCTTAGTAGTAGACAGCAAGGTCCCAGATACGCAGTATTTT
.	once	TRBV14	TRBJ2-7	CASSQVDSFSYELYF	TGTGCCAGCAGCCAAGTGGACAGTTTTAGCTACGAGCTGTACTTC
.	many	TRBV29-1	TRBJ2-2	CSVDGRNTGELFF	TGCAGCGTTGATGGGCGAAACACCGGGGAGCTGTTTTTT
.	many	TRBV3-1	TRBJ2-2	CASSQLEATGELFF	TGTGCCAGCAGCCAACTCGAGGCCACCGGGGAGCTGTTTTTT
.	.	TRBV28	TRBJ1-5	CASSSRGVSQPQHF	TGTGCCAGCAGTTCTAGGGGGGTCAGTCAGCCCCAGCATTTT